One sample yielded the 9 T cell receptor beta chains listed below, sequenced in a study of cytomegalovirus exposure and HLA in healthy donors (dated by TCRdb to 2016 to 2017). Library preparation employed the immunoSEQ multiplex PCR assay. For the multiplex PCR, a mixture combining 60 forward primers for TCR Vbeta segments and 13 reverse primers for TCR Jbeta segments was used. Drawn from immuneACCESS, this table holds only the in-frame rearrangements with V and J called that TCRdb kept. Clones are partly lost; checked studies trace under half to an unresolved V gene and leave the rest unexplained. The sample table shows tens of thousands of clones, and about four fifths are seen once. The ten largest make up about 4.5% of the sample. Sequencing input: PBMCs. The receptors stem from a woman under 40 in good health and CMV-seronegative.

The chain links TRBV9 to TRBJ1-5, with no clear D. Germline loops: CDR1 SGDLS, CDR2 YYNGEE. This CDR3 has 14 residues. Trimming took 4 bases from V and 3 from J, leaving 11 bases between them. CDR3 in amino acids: CASSPNSINQPQHF. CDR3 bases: TGTGCCAGCAGCCCCAATAGTATCAATCAGCCCCAGCATTTT.

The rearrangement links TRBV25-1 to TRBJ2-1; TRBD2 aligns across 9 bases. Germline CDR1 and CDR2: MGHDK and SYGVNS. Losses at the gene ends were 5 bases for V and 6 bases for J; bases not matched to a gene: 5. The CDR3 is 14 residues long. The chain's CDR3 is CASSILAGINEQFF. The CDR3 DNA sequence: TGTGCCAGCAGTATACTAGCGGGTATCAATGAGCAGTTCTTC.

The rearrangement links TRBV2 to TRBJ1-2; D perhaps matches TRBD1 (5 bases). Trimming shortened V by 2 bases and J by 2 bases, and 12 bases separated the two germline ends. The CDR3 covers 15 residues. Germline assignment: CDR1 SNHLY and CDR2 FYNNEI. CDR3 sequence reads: CASSEQGLGNYGYTF. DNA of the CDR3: TGTGCCAGCAGTGAACAGGGTTTGGGAAACTATGGCTACACCTTC.

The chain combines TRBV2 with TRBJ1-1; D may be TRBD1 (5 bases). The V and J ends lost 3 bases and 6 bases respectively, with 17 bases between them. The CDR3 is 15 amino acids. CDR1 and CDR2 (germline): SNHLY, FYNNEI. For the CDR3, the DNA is TGTGCCAGCAGTGAGGGGGGTCCGAGGCACCCTGAAGCTTTCTTT. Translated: CASSEGGPRHPEAFF.

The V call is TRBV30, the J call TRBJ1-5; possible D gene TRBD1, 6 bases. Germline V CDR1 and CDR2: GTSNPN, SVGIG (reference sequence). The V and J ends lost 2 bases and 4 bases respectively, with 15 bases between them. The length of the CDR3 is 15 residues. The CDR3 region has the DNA TGTGCCTGGAGTCGGGGGGGGGCTGAGAATCAGCCCCAGCATTTT. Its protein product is CAWSRGGAENQPQHF.

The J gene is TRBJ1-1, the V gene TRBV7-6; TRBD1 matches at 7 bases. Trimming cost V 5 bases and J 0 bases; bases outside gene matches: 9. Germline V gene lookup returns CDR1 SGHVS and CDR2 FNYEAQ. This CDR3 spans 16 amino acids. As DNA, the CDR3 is TGTGCCAGCAGCCCGTTTTCCGGGACAGTGAACACTGAAGCTTTCTTT. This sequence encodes CASSPFSGTVNTEAFF.

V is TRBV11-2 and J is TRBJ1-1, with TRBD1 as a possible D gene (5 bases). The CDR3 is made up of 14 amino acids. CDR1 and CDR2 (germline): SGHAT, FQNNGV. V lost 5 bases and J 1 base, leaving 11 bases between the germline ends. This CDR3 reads CASSDGGGNTEAFF. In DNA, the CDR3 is TGTGCCAGCAGCGACGGGGGGGGGAACACTGAAGCTTTCTTT. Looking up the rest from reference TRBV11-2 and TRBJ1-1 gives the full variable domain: EAGVAQSPRYKIIEKRQSVAFWCNPISGHATLYWYQQILGQGPKLLIQFQNNGVVDDSQLPKDRFSAERLKGVDSTLKIQPAKLEDSAVYLCASSDGGGNTEAFFGQGTRLTVV.

CDR3 amino acids: CASSFTGGPYNEQFF. The CDR3 DNA reads as TGTGCCAGCAGCTTTACGGGAGGGCCGTACAATGAGCAGTTCTTC. The chain joins TRBV5-4 to TRBJ2-1; 8 bases are shared with TRBD2. Germline V gene sequence: CDR1 SGHNT, CDR2 YYREEE (reference sequence). The V gene end was trimmed by 2 bases and the J gene end by 4 bases; junction bases not matched to a gene: 5. The CDR3 extends over 15 amino acids. Drawing the rest from reference TRBV5-4 and TRBJ2-1, the complete variable domain is ETGVTQSPTHLIKTRGQQVTLRCSSQSGHNTVSWYQQALGQGPQFIFQYYREEENGRGNFPPRFSGLQFPNYSSELNVNALELDDSALYLCASSFTGGPYNEQFFGPGTRLTVL.

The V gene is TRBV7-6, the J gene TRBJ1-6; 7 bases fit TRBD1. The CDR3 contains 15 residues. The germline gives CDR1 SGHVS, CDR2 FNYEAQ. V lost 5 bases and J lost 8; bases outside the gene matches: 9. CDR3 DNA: TGTGCCAGCAGCGCACGAGGGGGCAGTGATTCACCCCTCCACTTT. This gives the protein CASSARGGSDSPLHF.